These 24 T cell receptor beta chains were sequenced from one sample in a study of blood T cell repertoires in COVID-19. TCRdb's table, derived via immunoSEQ multiplex PCR, lists solely in-frame clones and lacks some. Here the sample spans roughly 300,000 clones, 84% being singletons. The sample taken for sequencing was peripheral blood. The receptors shown here come from a human donor with COVID-19, enrolled during active disease. The donor label of this sample is uncertain.

The chain recombines TRBV27 with TRBJ1-2; TRBD1 matches at 9 bases. J gave up 0 bases and V 2 bases, and 16 bases lay outside the gene matches. Germline CDR1 and CDR2: MNHEY and SMNVEV (reference sequence). CDR3 length equals 20 residues. The CDR3 protein is CASSLRVGGHRGLANYGYTF. Here the CDR3 DNA reads TGTGCCAGCAGTTTAAGAGTAGGGGGGCACAGGGGGCTAGCTAACTATGGCTACACCTTC.

J is TRBJ2-1 and V is TRBV18; D is perhaps TRBD1 (8 bases). The V gene's germline CDR1 is KGHSH and CDR2 LQKENI. V lost 2 bases and J 5 bases, leaving 13 bases between the germline ends. The CDR3 length is 15 residues. The CDR3 here is CASSPVQGGNNEQFF. CDR3 coding DNA: TGTGCCAGCTCACCAGTACAGGGGGGGAACAATGAGCAGTTCTTC.

The CDR3, as DNA: TGTGCCAGCAGTCCAACCCCAAACAGGGGCCCGAGCACAGATACGCAGTATTTT. It codes for CASSPTPNRGPSTDTQYF. The chain couples TRBV6-6 to TRBJ2-3, with 7 bases lining up with TRBD1. Trimming cost V 5 bases and J 0 bases; bases outside gene matches: 14. CDR1 and CDR2 from the germline V gene are MNHNY and SVGAGI (reference sequence). The CDR3 spans 18 residues.

The gene calls are TRBV7-2 and TRBJ2-7, with 8 bases matching TRBD2. V shed 3 bases and J 2 bases; nucleotides not matched to a gene: 6. The germline V gene has CDR1 SGHTA and CDR2 FQGNSA. This CDR3 has 15 residues. DNA of the CDR3: TGTGCCAGCAGCTTGGGCGGGAGGTACACCTACGAGCAGTACTTC. Translating gives CASSLGGRYTYEQYF.

The chain joins TRBV30 to TRBJ1-4; TRBD1 is a possible D gene (6 bases). Germline loops: CDR1 GTSNPN, CDR2 SVGIG (reference sequence). Trimming took 6 bases from V and 3 from J, leaving 11 bases between them. The CDR3 runs to 13 residues. The CDR3 region has the DNA TGTGCCTGCACACAGGGATCTAATGAAAAACTGTTTTTT. Protein sequence: CACTQGSNEKLFF.

V and J are TRBV7-9 and TRBJ2-7; 7 bases line up with TRBD1. Germline V CDR1 and CDR2: SEHNR, FQNEAQ (reference sequence). CDR3 length: 16 residues. V shed 4 bases and J 3 bases; nucleotides not matched to a gene: 12. CDR3 residues: CASSSTDRAYSYEQYF. The DNA of the CDR3 is TGTGCCAGCAGCTCCACAGACAGGGCCTATAGCTACGAGCAGTACTTC.

The rearrangement links TRBV12-2 to TRBJ2-3; TRBD2 is the table's D call, not checked against the DNA. TRBV12-2 is a documented pseudogene. This CDR3 spans 20 amino acids. The CDR3 reads CASRFPPWTSGSRNTDTQYF. The CDR3, as DNA: TGTGCAAGTCGCTTCCCCCCTTGGACTAGCGGGAGTAGAAACACAGATACGCAGTATTTT.

This chain links TRBV19 with TRBJ2-3; tentatively, D is TRBD2 (6 bases). CDR3 length: 15 residues. The germline CDR1 and CDR2 sequences are LNHDA and SQIVND (reference sequence). The V end was cut by 5 bases, the J end by 5 bases, with 17 bases between. In nucleotides, the CDR3 is TGTGCCAGTAGTGCGACTAGTGTTCGGGGAGATACGCAGTATTTT. Translated, it gives CASSATSVRGDTQYF.

This chain links TRBV19 with TRBJ1-2, with a tentative D call TRBD1 (6 bases). The CDR3 runs 14 residues. Germline values: CDR1 LNHDA, CDR2 SQIVND (reference sequence). The V and J ends lost 6 bases and 4 bases respectively, with 15 bases between them. The CDR3 coding sequence is TGTGCCAGTAGAAGGGCAGGGGAAGGCTATGGCTACACCTTC. It specifies CASRRAGEGYGYTF.

CDR3 sequence reads: CAWSAPRTGSPSTEQYF. The CDR3 nucleotides are TGTGCCTGGAGTGCCCCCCGGACGGGAAGCCCCTCTACCGAGCAGTACTTC. This rearrangement joins TRBV30 to TRBJ2-7; tentatively, D is TRBD2 (5 bases). Germline-derived CDR1 and CDR2 are GTSNPN and SVGIG (reference sequence). V lost 1 base to trimming and J lost 6 bases, with 25 bases between them. The CDR3 is made up of 17 amino acids.

V and J are TRBV27 and TRBJ2-3; a possible D gene is TRBD1 (6 bases). Germline loops: CDR1 MNHEY, CDR2 SMNVEV (reference sequence). This CDR3 region has 16 residues. Trimming pared 2 bases from V and 0 bases from J, leaving 12 bases between. CDR3 sequence: CASSLAGTTSTDTQYF. The DNA of the CDR3 is TGTGCCAGCAGTTTAGCCGGGACAACTAGCACAGATACGCAGTATTTT.

This clone was seen just once. This chain joins TRBV11-2 and TRBJ1-4; no firm D call. The CDR3 has 14 residues. Trimming removed 6 bases at V and 5 bases at J, with 13 bases between. Germline CDR1 reads SGHAT; CDR2 reads FQNNGV. This CDR3 reads CASSPLGRNEKLFF. The CDR3 region has the DNA TGTGCCAGCAGTCCTCTCGGGAGGAATGAAAAACTGTTTTTT.

The chain has TRBV5-4 and TRBJ2-5; 7 bases fit TRBD1. The trim removed 4 bases at V and 5 bases at J, leaving 5 bases unmatched. The CDR3 runs to 13 residues. Germline V gives CDR1 SGHNT, CDR2 YYREEE (reference sequence). The CDR3, as DNA: TGTGCCAGCAGCCAAGGGACAGCTGAGACCCAGTACTTC. Protein sequence: CASSQGTAETQYF.

The chain links TRBV11-2 to TRBJ2-1, with 9 nucleotides matching TRBD1. The CDR3 spans 15 residues. Germline V gives CDR1 SGHAT, CDR2 FQNNGV. The V segment lost 4 bases and the J segment 7 bases; nucleotides outside the gene matches: 8. Written as DNA, the CDR3 is TGTGCCAGCAGCTCCAACAGGGGGCGATGGAATGAGCAGTTCTTC. It is translated as CASSSNRGRWNEQFF.

The chain links TRBV24-1 to TRBJ2-5; D might be TRBD1 (5 bases). V was clipped by 5 bases and J by 5 bases, with 17 bases between them. The CDR3 runs 15 residues. The germline CDR1 and CDR2 sequences are KGHDR and SFDVKD. CDR3 nucleotide sequence: TGTGCCACCAGTGCAATCGAGGCAGGGATGGAGACCCAGTACTTC. Its protein is CATSAIEAGMETQYF.

The chain is built from TRBV19 and TRBJ1-2, with TRBD1 matching 9 bases. The CDR3 sequence is 14 residues long. Germline V lookup: CDR1 LNHDA, CDR2 SQIVND (reference sequence). The junction had 8 bases not matched to a gene; V was cut back by 4 bases and J by 8 bases. The CDR3 loop reads CASSNRDRVHGYTF. In DNA form, the CDR3 reads TGTGCCAGTAGTAACCGGGACAGGGTCCACGGCTACACCTTC.

This clone was counted between two and nine times. The chain recombines TRBV5-1 with TRBJ2-3, with a weak D call TRBD2 (6 bases). Deletions cut 0 bases from V and 4 bases from J, with 18 bases between. This CDR3 has 17 amino acids. The germline V gene encodes CDR1 SGHRS and CDR2 YFSETQ. This CDR3 reads CASSLGPSSVYADTQYF. Here the CDR3 DNA reads TGCGCCAGCAGCTTGGGGCCGTCTAGCGTCTACGCAGATACGCAGTATTTT.

In DNA, the CDR3 is TGCGCCAGCAGCTTGGATGGCAGGGGGTTCTACGAGCAGTACTTC. Residues: CASSLDGRGFYEQYF. V is TRBV5-1 and J is TRBJ2-7; TRBD1 agrees at 7 bases. The junction had 6 bases not matched to a gene; V was cut back by 0 bases and J by 3 bases. The CDR3 totals 15 residues. CDR1 and CDR2 (germline): SGHRS, YFSETQ.

This clone was counted at least ten times. The chain links TRBV5-4 to TRBJ2-2; no firm D call. The CDR3 spans 15 residues. Germline V gene lookup returns CDR1 SGHNT and CDR2 YYREEE (reference sequence). V gave up 4 bases and J gave up 7 bases, with 17 bases separating them. The CDR3 DNA sequence: TGTGCCAGCAGCCACGATACTATGAGAGTCGGGGAGCTGTTTTTT. Its translation: CASSHDTMRVGELFF.

This clone was observed a few times. The rearrangement links TRBV29-1 to TRBJ2-7; TRBD2 matches 8 bases. CDR1 and CDR2 (germline): SQVTM, ANQGSEA. The CDR3 length is 12 residues. After removal of 1 base from V and 7 bases from J, the junction contained 3 bases not matched to a gene. This CDR3 is CSVEAPGGEQYF. DNA for the CDR3: TGCAGCGTTGAAGCCCCGGGGGGGGAGCAGTACTTC.

The V and J genes are TRBV27 and TRBJ2-3; 10 positions agree with TRBD2. Germline V CDR1 and CDR2: MNHEY, SMNVEV (reference sequence). V lost 3 bases, J lost 10 bases, and 10 bases stayed unmatched. The CDR3 extends over 15 amino acids. CDR3 bases: TGTGCCAGCAGTTTGGGGCTAGCGGGAGTAGAGGCGCAGTATTTT. This gives the protein CASSLGLAGVEAQYF.

The J gene is TRBJ1-5, the V gene TRBV4-1; D gene uncertain. Between the trimmed V and J ends, which lost 3 bases and 7 bases, there was a span of 10 bases. Germline V lookup: CDR1 MGHRA, CDR2 YSYEKL. The CDR3 contains 13 residues. CDR3 sequence reads: CASSQEVRQPQHF. CDR3 in DNA: TGCGCCAGCAGCCAGGAGGTCCGGCAGCCCCAGCATTTT.

The chain couples TRBV29-1 to TRBJ1-2; the match to TRBD1 covers 10 bases. CDR1 SQVTM and CDR2 ANQGSEA come from the germline V gene. J gave up 3 bases and V 7 bases, and 5 bases lay outside the gene matches. The CDR3 is 13 amino acids. The CDR3, as DNA: TGCAGCGGGGGACAGGGGTTCGACTATGGCTACACCTTC. Translating it yields CSGGQGFDYGYTF.

The gene calls are TRBV18 and TRBJ1-1; tentatively, D is TRBD1 (5 bases). The CDR3 is 19 amino acids. The V gene's germline CDR1 is KGHSH and CDR2 LQKENI. V gave up 6 bases and J gave up 6 bases, with 32 bases separating them. The CDR3: CASSPRGLSTGSASSEAFF. CDR3 nucleotide sequence: TGTGCCAGCTCCCCAAGGGGACTTTCAACGGGGTCAGCTAGTTCTGAAGCTTTCTTT.